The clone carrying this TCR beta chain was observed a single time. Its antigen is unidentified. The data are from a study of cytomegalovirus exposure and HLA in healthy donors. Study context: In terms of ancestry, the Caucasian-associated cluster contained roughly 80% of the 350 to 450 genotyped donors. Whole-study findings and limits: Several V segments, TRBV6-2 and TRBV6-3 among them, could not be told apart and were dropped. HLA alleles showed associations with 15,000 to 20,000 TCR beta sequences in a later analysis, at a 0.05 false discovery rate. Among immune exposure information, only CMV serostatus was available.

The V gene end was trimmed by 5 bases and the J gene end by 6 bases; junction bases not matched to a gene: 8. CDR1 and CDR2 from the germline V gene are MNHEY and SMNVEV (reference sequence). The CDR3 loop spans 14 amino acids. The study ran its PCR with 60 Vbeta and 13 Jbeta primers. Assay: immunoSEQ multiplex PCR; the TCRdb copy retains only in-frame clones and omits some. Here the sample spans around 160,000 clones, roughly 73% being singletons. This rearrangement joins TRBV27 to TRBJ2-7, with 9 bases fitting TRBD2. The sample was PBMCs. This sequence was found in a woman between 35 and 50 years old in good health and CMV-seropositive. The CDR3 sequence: CASSTFQTSGEQYF. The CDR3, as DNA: TGTGCCAGCAGTACTTTCCAGACTAGCGGCGAGCAGTACTTC.